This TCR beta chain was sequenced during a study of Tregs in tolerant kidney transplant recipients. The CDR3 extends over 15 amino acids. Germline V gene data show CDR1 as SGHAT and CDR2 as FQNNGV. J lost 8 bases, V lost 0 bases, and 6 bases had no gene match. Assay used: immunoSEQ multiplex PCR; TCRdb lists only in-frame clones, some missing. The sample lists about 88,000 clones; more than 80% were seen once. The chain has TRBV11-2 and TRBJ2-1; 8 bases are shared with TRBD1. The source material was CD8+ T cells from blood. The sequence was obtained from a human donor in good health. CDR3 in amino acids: CASSLDPGGRDEQFF. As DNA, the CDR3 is TGTGCCAGCAGCTTAGATCCAGGGGGCAGGGATGAGCAGTTCTTC.